What follows are 24 T cell receptor beta chains derived from one specimen sequenced in a study of identical twins. A single record per CDR3 protein comes from TCRdb applying MiXCR to the 5' RACE reads. The sample carries fewer than 550,000 distinct CDR3 sequences, roughly 15% recorded once. The data also belong to a second study, concerning yellow fever vaccine responses in identical twins.

The sample was CD4+ T cells sorted from blood. The receptors here all came from a woman aged 18 to 35 in good health.

Only a few counts were recorded for this clonotype. V usage is TRBV7-2 and J usage is TRBJ2-1; a possible D gene is TRBD1 (6 bases). Trimming left V 4 bases short and J 4 bases short, with 14 bases between. The CDR3 covers 15 residues. Germline lookup yields CDR1 SGHTA and CDR2 FQGNSA. The CDR3 sequence is CASSSYREWYNEQFF. CDR3 coding DNA: TGTGCCAGCAGCTCATACAGGGAATGGTACAATGAGCAGTTCTTC.

This clonotype occurred a few times. The gene calls are TRBV10-3 and TRBJ1-1; 8 nucleotides line up with TRBD1. The CDR3 extends over 14 amino acids. The J segment lost 7 bases and the V segment lost 0 bases, leaving 4 bases of the junction unmatched. The V gene's germline CDR1 is ENHRY and CDR2 SYGVKD. The CDR3 loop is CAISESTGAGEAFF. CDR3 nucleotide sequence: TGTGCCATCAGTGAGTCGACAGGGGCAGGTGAAGCTTTCTTT.

The V call is TRBV2, the J call TRBJ2-1; 11 positions agree with TRBD2. This CDR3 has 16 residues. V was pared by 3 bases and J by 8 bases, with 9 bases of the junction left unmatched. From germline, CDR1 is SNHLY and CDR2 FYNNEI. CDR3 in amino acids: CASSETSGNGGYEQFF. The CDR3 DNA reads TGTGCCAGCAGTGAGACTAGCGGGAACGGTGGGTATGAGCAGTTCTTC. The variable domain in full, with the rest retrieved from reference TRBV2 and TRBJ2-1, is EPEVTQTPSHQVTQMGQEVILRCVPISNHLYFYWYRQILGQKVEFLVSFYNNEISEKSEIFDDQFSVERPDGSNFTLKIRSTKLEDSAMYFCASSETSGNGGYEQFFGPGTRLTVL.

A few counts support this clonotype. The chain uses TRBV20-1 and TRBJ2-7; D possibly matches TRBD1 or TRBD2 (5 bases each). The V gene lost 6 bases and the J gene lost 1 base, with 19 bases spanning the gap. The germline V gene encodes CDR1 DFQATT and CDR2 SNEGSKA (reference sequence). The length of the CDR3 is 15 residues. The DNA for the CDR3 is TGCAGTGCACTAGAGGGACGGGATCGATCCTACGAGCAGTACTTC. Protein: CSALEGRDRSYEQYF.

The gene calls are TRBV20-1 and TRBJ1-2; D perhaps matches TRBD1 (5 bases). This CDR3 has 13 residues. Trimming left V 0 bases short and J 3 bases short, with 8 bases between. Germline CDR1 is DFQATT and CDR2 is SNEGSKA (reference sequence). The CDR3 is CSARDRAHYGYTF. The CDR3 DNA sequence: TGCAGTGCTAGAGACAGGGCCCACTATGGCTACACCTTC.

At least ten counts were recorded for this clonotype. V and J are TRBV4-1 and TRBJ2-7; D possibly corresponds to TRBD1 (5 bases). CDR1 is MGHRA and CDR2 is YSYEKL in the germline V gene. The CDR3 consists of 14 residues. Trimming took 4 bases from V and 0 from J, leaving 10 bases between them. The CDR3 region is CASSRTTASYEQYV. DNA for the CDR3: TGCGCCAGCAGCCGAACGACAGCCTCCTACGAGCAGTACGTC.

This clonotype came up a few times. The genes are TRBV20-1 and TRBJ2-3; D is unresolved. This CDR3 is 10 amino acids long. In germline, CDR1 is DFQATT, CDR2 SNEGSKA (reference sequence). CDR3 loop: CRESTDTQYF. CDR3 bases: TGCAGGGAGAGCACAGATACGCAGTATTTT.

The chain combines TRBV7-8 with TRBJ2-3; no definite D call. Germline V gene lookup returns CDR1 SGHVS and CDR2 FQNEAQ. The CDR3 is 16 residues long. V dropped 1 base and J dropped 0 bases, with 11 bases sitting between them. CDR3 DNA sequence: TGTGCCAGCAGCTTAGAGTGGGCAGGAAGCACAGATACGCAGTATTTT. Translated: CASSLEWAGSTDTQYF.

The chain links TRBV6-5 to TRBJ2-1; a possible D gene is TRBD2 (6 bases). The CDR3 consists of 18 residues. V lost 2 bases, J lost 0 bases, and 17 bases lay in between. The germline V gene encodes CDR1 MNHEY and CDR2 SVGAGI. CDR3 protein: CASSYRSSGPLSYNEQFF. For the CDR3, the DNA is TGTGCCAGCAGTTACAGGAGTAGCGGTCCCCTCTCCTACAATGAGCAGTTCTTC.

About this clonotype itself: No DNA is shown, since the ends of the CDR3 on it are uncertain; the CDR3 is the one TCRdb lists. The chain joins TRBV10-2 to TRBJ2-1; the table names TRBD2, a call not compared with the DNA. The CDR3 comprises 15 residues, both ends counted. The germline gives CDR1 WSHSY, CDR2 SAAADI. The chain's CDR3 is CASSDVVAGGSALFF.

The chain combines TRBV5-1 with TRBJ1-6, with 9 bases fitting TRBD1. The CDR3 runs to 19 residues. The trim removed 0 bases at V and 10 bases at J, leaving 17 bases unmatched. Looked up from germline, CDR1 is SGHRS and CDR2 is YFSETQ. CDR3 sequence: CASSLGRDRDSDPGSPLHF. The CDR3 nucleotides are TGCGCCAGCAGCTTGGGACGGGACAGGGATTCAGACCCGGGATCACCCCTCCACTTT.

The V call is TRBV24-1, the J call TRBJ2-3; no clear D gene. V was shortened by 6 bases and J by 2 bases, with 20 bases between the two germline ends. Germline assignment: CDR1 KGHDR and CDR2 SFDVKD. The CDR3 has 17 amino acids. The CDR3 loop reads CATSPPPGRQTTDTQYF. Written as DNA, the CDR3 is TGTGCCACCAGTCCACCTCCGGGCCGCCAAACCACAGATACGCAGTATTTT.

V gene TRBV7-6 combines with J gene TRBJ2-5; 7 bases align to TRBD1. Per the germline V gene, CDR1 is SGHVS and CDR2 is FNYEAQ. This CDR3 comprises 14 residues. V was pared by 4 bases and J by 4 bases, with 6 bases of the junction left unmatched. In DNA form, the CDR3 reads TGTGCCAGCAGCTCCAGGGGGAAAGGAGAGACCCAGTACTTC. It is translated as CASSSRGKGETQYF.

The chain joins TRBV5-4 to TRBJ2-1; TRBD1 or TRBD2 may be the D gene (6 bases each). CDR1 SGHNT and CDR2 YYREEE come from the germline V gene (reference sequence). The CDR3 sequence is 15 residues long. Trimming removed 0 bases from V and 4 bases from J, with 11 bases in between. In DNA, the CDR3 is TGTGCCAGCAGCTTGGGGGGGGCGGGTTACAATGAGCAGTTCTTC. Its protein product is CASSLGGAGYNEQFF.

This clonotype was counted many times. The J gene is TRBJ1-1, the V gene TRBV10-3; 8 positions match TRBD1. The V and J ends lost 2 bases and 4 bases, in that order; junction bases with no gene match: 6. This CDR3 has 15 residues. Germline V gene lookup returns CDR1 ENHRY and CDR2 SYGVKD. The CDR3 coding sequence is TGTGCCATCAGTGAGACCGACAGGGGAGGCACTGAAGCTTTCTTT. This translates into CAISETDRGGTEAFF.

This clonotype was seen a few times. As DNA, the CDR3 is TGTGCCAGCAGCCAAGCGCGAGGGGCTGGAAACACCATATATTTT. Protein product: CASSQARGAGNTIYF. The J gene is TRBJ1-3, the V gene TRBV14, with TRBD1 as a possible D gene (5 bases). CDR1 is SGHDN, CDR2 FVKESK, per germline. V gave up 1 base and J gave up 2 bases, with 9 bases separating them. The CDR3 is 15 residues long.

This clonotype was counted between two and nine times. The rearrangement joins TRBV10-3 to TRBJ2-7, with D perhaps matching TRBD2 (5 bases). The CDR3 runs to 13 residues. Trimming shortened V by 10 bases and J by 3 bases, and 16 bases separated the two germline ends. Germline loops: CDR1 ENHRY, CDR2 SYGVKD. CDR3 nucleotide sequence: TGTGCCACGCGGGCTAGAGAAGACTACGAGCAGTACTTC. This codes for CATRAREDYEQYF.

This clonotype was seen a few times. The genes are TRBV20-1 and TRBJ1-1; D might be TRBD1 (5 bases). Deletions cut 5 bases from V and 5 bases from J, with 15 bases between. The CDR3 length is 13 residues. Germline CDR1 DFQATT, CDR2 SNEGSKA (reference sequence). The CDR3 sequence: CSAPQGIRTEAFF. In nucleotides, the CDR3 is TGCAGTGCTCCCCAGGGAATTAGAACTGAAGCTTTCTTT.

The chain uses TRBV20-1 and TRBJ2-1, with 8 bases fitting TRBD2. V was pared by 0 bases and J by 7 bases, with 5 bases of the junction left unmatched. The CDR3 runs 14 residues. Germline-derived CDR1 and CDR2 are DFQATT and SNEGSKA (reference sequence). The CDR3 region is CSARDPSGLNEQFF. In DNA form, the CDR3 reads TGCAGTGCTAGAGATCCTAGCGGGTTAAATGAGCAGTTCTTC.

This clonotype was seen at least ten times. The chain has TRBV6-5 and TRBJ2-2; D gene unclear. V gave up 4 bases and J gave up 3 bases, with 12 bases separating them. The germline gives CDR1 MNHEY, CDR2 SVGAGI. The CDR3 consists of 15 residues. CDR3 residues: CASSLVDHYTGELFF. Here the CDR3 DNA reads TGTGCCAGCAGTTTAGTTGACCACTACACCGGGGAGCTGTTTTTT.

V usage is TRBV5-1 and J usage is TRBJ2-3, with unresolved D. Trimming stripped 0 bases from V and 6 bases from J, with 14 bases between. Germline CDR1 is SGHRS and CDR2 is YFSETQ. This CDR3 contains 15 residues. CDR3: CASSLGRYYLDTQYF. The CDR3 DNA follows: TGCGCCAGCAGCTTGGGACGGTATTACTTGGATACGCAGTATTTT.

The chain employs TRBV7-6 and TRBJ2-5; 8 nucleotides align to TRBD2. CDR1 and CDR2 from the germline V gene are SGHVS and FNYEAQ. The V and J ends lost 5 bases and 3 bases, in that order; junction bases with no gene match: 5. The CDR3 has 14 residues. CDR3 residues: CASSQMTSEETQYF. The CDR3 DNA reads TGTGCCAGCAGCCAAATGACTAGCGAAGAGACCCAGTACTTC.

The sample holds a few counts of this clonotype. This chain links TRBV4-1 with TRBJ2-5, with 8 bases lining up with TRBD2. Germline V CDR1 and CDR2: MGHRA, YSYEKL. This CDR3 has 15 amino acids. J lost 9 bases, V lost 4 bases, and 13 bases had no gene match. The CDR3 spells CASSPTSGQVKPQYF. In nucleotides, the CDR3 is TGCGCCAGCAGCCCCACTAGCGGCCAAGTCAAACCCCAGTACTTC.

This clonotype showed up just a few times. In DNA, the CDR3 is TGCAGTGCCCCCTACTGGACAGAGCAGTTCTTC. Translating gives CSAPYWTEQFF. This sequence joins TRBV20-1 and TRBJ2-1; possible D gene TRBD1, 5 bases. The CDR3 consists of 11 residues. With 6 bases removed from V and 10 bases from J, the gap between germline ends came to 13 bases. Germline V gives CDR1 DFQATT, CDR2 SNEGSKA (reference sequence).